This T cell receptor beta chain was captured by sequencing in a study of blood T cell repertoires in COVID-19. Generated by immunoSEQ multiplex PCR, the TCRdb table keeps only in-frame clones and is missing some. Found here are about 180,000 clones, roughly nine tenths of them singletons; the top ten hold around 1.9%. The ends lost 0 bases at V and 1 base at J; junction bases unmatched: 1. This CDR3 is built from 16 residues. The germline gives CDR1 MNHEY, CDR2 SVGEGT. The sample taken for sequencing was peripheral blood. This TCR came from a man younger than 30 who had recovered from COVID-19. V is TRBV6-2 or TRBV6-3 and J is TRBJ2-2, with TRBD1 matching 8 bases. The CDR3 loop reads CASSYSDRVNTGELFF. The DNA for the CDR3 is TGTGCCAGCAGTTACTCGGACAGGGTGAACACCGGGGAGCTGTTTTTT.